These T cell receptor beta chains were read from a single sample in a study of CD4+ T cells in melanoma. Only in-frame clones appear in the TCRdb table, and some are missing; sequencing was by immunoSEQ multiplex PCR. The sample records 140,000 or so clones, about nine tenths being singletons. Receptors originate from a human donor with melanoma. Both conserved end residues are trimmed from each CDR3.

j_call v_call cdr3_aa
TRBJ1-2 TRBV5-6 ASIRDRGYGYT
TRBJ1-2 TRBV15 ATSWDRVGYGYT
TRBJ1-2 TRBV5-4 ASSLVSGDAAYT
TRBJ2-3 TRBV7-3 ASSLMPSFQTDTQY
TRBJ2-1 TRBV23-1 ARRKQGEQF
TRBJ2-6 TRBV5-5 ASTHDTGTGANVLT
TRBJ1-2 TRBV5-1 ASSPGSNRGNYGYT
TRBJ2-3 TRBV5-4 ASSLAVGANTDTQY
TRBJ2-7 TRBV7-9 ASSLVSSGGPNIH
TRBJ1-1 TRBV4-2 ASSQDLWRNTEAF
TRBJ2-5 TRBV6-5 ASSYGSGGRETQY
TRBJ1-3 TRBV19 ASSPKGPDSGNTIY
TRBJ1-2 TRBV19 ATSPLVTGGSNYGYT
TRBJ1-5 TRBV2 ASRVGIGQPQH
TRBJ1-1 TRBV11-2 ASSLDSPTAGAF
TRBJ2-7 TRBV6-6 ASSPDRGRSYEQY
TRBJ2-2 TRBV7-2 ASSLRNTGELF
TRBJ2-1 TRBV2 ASRPSLAEQF
TRBJ2-2 TRBV10-2 ASSGTSGSGELF
TRBJ1-1 TRBV18 ASSPSGSPEAF
TRBJ2-2 TRBV9 ASSVGIGTVNTGELF
TRBJ2-3 TRBV7-3 ASSAGQGRFKDTQY
TRBJ1-2 TRBV5-8 ASSWQRNGYT
TRBJ1-5 TRBV6-6 ASRRTGLNSQPQH
TRBJ1-2 TRBV20-1 SARVVDGYT
TRBJ2-2 TRBV18 ASSPDRVATGELF
TRBJ1-3 TRBV5-6 ASSFFGDRSSGNTIY
TRBJ1-1 TRBV9 ASSVDTRNTEAF
TRBJ2-7 TRBV21-1 ASRGVLLGYEQY
TRBJ1-2 TRBV6-6 ASSRDVYGYT
TRBJ1-3 TRBV7-6 ASSLEPSGNTIY
TRBJ2-4 TRBV6-6 ASSYPGGRADIQY
TRBJ1-4 TRBV10-1 ASSVGRHDEKLF
TRBJ2-5 TRBV4-1 ASSQGGGPGETQY
TRBJ1-1 TRBV20-1 SARTRGEAF
TRBJ2-7 TRBV6-5 ASSRSGGTYEQY
TRBJ1-1 TRBV30 AWSVGVAGTEAF
TRBJ1-1 TRBV5-1 ASSRDRGSVTVNTEAF
TRBJ1-5 TRBV19 ASSDEGARRQPQH
TRBJ2-1 TRBV30 AWSVGQGVYNEQF
TRBJ2-3 TRBV7-2 ASSPRGGGGGTQY
TRBJ2-1 TRBV29-1 SVVGGLGEQF
TRBJ1-5 TRBV6-6 ASSRSWDGPPPQH
TRBJ2-1 TRBV5-6 ASSWGTSGGHNEQF
TRBJ1-1 TRBV7-2 ASSLAVRGMIGGERNTEAF
TRBJ1-6 TRBV11-2 ASSFRDPINSPLH
TRBJ1-6 TRBV19 ASSIGYNSPLH
TRBJ2-7 TRBV19 ASSISGGVGYEQY
TRBJ2-1 TRBV5-8 ASSLGGSSYNEQF
TRBJ2-1 TRBV11-2 ASSPRLANEQF
TRBJ1-1 TRBV5-5 ASSLAWAGTGKNTEAF
TRBJ1-6 TRBV11-2 ASSSGPIQNSPLH
TRBJ1-1 TRBV6-1 ASRVNTEAF
TRBJ2-5 TRBV6-5 ASSPTAGWKTQY
TRBJ2-7 TRBV15 ATSRKAGTSGHEQY
TRBJ1-3 TRBV29-1 SVTRTGSSGNTIY